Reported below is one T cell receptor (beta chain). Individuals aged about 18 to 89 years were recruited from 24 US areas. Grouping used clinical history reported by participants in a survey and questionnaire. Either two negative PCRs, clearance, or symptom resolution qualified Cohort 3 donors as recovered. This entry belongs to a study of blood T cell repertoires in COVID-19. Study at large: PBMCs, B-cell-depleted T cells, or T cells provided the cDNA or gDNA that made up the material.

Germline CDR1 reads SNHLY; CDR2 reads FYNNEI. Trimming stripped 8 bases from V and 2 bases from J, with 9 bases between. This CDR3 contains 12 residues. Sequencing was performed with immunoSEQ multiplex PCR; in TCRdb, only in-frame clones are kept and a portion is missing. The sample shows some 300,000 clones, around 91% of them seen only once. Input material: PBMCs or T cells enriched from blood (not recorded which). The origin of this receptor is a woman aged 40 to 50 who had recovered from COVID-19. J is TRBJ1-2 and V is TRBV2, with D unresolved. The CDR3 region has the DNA TGTGCCAGCCGGGAGCAGAACTATGGCTACACCTTC. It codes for CASREQNYGYTF.